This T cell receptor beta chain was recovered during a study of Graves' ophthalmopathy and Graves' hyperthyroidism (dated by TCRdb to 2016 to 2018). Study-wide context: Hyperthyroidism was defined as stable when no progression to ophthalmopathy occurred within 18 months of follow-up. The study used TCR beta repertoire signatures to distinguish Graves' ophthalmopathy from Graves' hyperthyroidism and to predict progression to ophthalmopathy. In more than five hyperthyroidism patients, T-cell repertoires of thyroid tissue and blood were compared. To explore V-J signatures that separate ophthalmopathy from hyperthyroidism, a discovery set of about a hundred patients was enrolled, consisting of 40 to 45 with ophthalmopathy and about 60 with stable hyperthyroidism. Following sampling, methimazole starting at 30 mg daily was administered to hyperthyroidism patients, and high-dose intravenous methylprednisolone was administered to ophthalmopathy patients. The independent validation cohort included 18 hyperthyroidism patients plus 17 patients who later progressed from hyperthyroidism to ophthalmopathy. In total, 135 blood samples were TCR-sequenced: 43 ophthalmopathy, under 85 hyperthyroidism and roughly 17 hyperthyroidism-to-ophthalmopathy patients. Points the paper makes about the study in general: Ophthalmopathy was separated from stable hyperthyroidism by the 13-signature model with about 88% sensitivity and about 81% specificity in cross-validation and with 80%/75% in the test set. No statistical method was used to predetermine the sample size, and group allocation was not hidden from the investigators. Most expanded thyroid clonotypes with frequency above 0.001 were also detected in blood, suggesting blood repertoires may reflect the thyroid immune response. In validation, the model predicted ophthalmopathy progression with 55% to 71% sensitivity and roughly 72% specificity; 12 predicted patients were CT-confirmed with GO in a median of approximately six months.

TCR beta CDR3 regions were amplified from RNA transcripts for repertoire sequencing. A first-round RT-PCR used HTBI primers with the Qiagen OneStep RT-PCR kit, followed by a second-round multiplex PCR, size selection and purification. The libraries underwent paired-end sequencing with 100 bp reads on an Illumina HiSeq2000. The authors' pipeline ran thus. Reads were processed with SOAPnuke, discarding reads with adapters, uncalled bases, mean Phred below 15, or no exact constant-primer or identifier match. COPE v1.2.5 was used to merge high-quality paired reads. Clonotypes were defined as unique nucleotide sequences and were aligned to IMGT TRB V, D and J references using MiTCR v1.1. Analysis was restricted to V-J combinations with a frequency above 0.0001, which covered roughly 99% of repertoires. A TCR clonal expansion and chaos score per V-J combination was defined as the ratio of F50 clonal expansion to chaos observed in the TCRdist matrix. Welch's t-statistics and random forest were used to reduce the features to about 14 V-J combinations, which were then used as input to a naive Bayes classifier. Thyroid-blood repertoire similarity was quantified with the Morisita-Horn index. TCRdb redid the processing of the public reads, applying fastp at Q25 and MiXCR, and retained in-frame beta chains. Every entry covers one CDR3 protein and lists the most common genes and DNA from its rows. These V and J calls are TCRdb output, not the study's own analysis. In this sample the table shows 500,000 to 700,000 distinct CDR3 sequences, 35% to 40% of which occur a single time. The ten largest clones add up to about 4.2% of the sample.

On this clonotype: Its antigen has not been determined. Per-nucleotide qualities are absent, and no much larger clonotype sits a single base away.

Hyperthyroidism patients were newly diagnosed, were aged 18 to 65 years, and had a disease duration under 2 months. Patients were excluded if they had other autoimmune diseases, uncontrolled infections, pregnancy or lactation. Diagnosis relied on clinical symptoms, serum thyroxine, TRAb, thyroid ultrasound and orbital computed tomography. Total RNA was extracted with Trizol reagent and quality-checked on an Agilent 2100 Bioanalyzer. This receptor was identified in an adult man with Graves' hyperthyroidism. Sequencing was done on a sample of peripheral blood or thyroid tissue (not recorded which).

The CDR3 is CASLAGQVYEQYF. The DNA sequence is as follows: TGTGCCAGCTTAGCAGGTCAGGTCTACGAGCAGTACTTC. The chain employs TRBV25-1 and TRBJ2-7, with the D gene too uncertain to name. CDR1 and CDR2 (MGHDK, SYGVNS) derive from the germline V gene. The CDR3 contains 13 residues, cysteine and phenylalanine counted. Only the CDR3 part of the read is kept: 39 bases, read in frame from the first base. V is reduced by 8 bases and J by 3 bases, leaving a spacing of 14 bases between them.